This note documents a single T cell receptor beta chain sequence. Its antigen is undetermined. The data were obtained in a study of T-cell memory formation after mild COVID-19. Broader study findings: Clones that contracted from day 15 to 85 had balanced CD4/CD8; later expanders were CD4+ biased.

One entry per CDR3 protein, called by TCRdb with MiXCR from the 5' RACE reads. The sample shows tens of thousands of distinct CDR3 sequences, about 15% of them seen only once. The CDR3 has 16 residues. V gave up 1 base and J gave up 0 bases; unmatched junction bases: 4. Germline V CDR1 and CDR2: LGHNA, YSLEER. The source is a man between 18 and 35 years old who had mild COVID-19 (a few samples of this study predate the infection). Cell type and time point are not known. The sample taken for sequencing was PBMCs or a T cell subset sorted from them (not recorded which). The gene calls are TRBV4-3 and TRBJ2-3, with 7 bases matching TRBD1. CDR3 protein: CASSQVGTASTDTQYF. In nucleotides, the CDR3 is TGCGCCAGCAGCCAAGTTGGGACAGCAAGCACAGATACGCAGTATTTT.